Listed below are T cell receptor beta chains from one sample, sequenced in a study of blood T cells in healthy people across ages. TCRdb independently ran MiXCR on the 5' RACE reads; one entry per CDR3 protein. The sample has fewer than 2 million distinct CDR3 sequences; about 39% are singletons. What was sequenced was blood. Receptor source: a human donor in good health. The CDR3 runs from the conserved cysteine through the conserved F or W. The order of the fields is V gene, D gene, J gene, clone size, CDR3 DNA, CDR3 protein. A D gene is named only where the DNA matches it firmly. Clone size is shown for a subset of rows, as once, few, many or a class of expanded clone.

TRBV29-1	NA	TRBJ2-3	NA	TGCAGCGTTGGGAAGACTAGCACAGATACGCAGTATTTT	CSVGKTSTDTQYF
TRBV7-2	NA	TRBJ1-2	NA	TGTGCCAGCGGAGGGGAGGGAGTTATCTATGGCTACACCTTC	CASGGEGVIYGYTF
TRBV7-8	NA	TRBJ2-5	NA	TGTGCCAGCAGCCAAACGGAACTCCAAGAGACCCAGTACTTC	CASSQTELQETQYF
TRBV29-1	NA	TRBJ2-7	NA	TGCAGCGTTGAAGAGATTACTACCTACGAGCAGTACTTC	CSVEEITTYEQYF
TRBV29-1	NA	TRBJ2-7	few	TGCAGCGTTGAAGCTAACAGTTACGAGCAGTACTTC	CSVEANSYEQYF
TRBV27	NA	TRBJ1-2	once	TGTGCCAGCAGTTTAGGGATAGTAGGGAGCTATGGCTACACCTTC	CASSLGIVGSYGYTF
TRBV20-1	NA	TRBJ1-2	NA	NA	CSARRTGEKVYGCTF
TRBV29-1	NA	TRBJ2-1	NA	TGCAGCGTTGAAGACAGGGGTTCGTACAATGAGCGGTTCTTC	CSVEDRGSYNERFF
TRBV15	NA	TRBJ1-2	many	TGTGCCACCAGCAGGAGGTTTAATATGGATGGCTACACCTTC	CATSRRFNMDGYTF
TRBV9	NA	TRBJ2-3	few	TGTACCAGCAGCGTAGCTGTCCAGCGCACAGATACGCAGTATTTT	CTSSVAVQRTDTQYF
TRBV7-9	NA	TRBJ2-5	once	TGTGCCAGCAGTTCCCCCGTAGGACAAGAGACCCAGTACTTC	CASSSPVGQETQYF
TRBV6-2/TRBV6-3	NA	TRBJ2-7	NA	TGTGCCAGCAGTCCCGCCGGGACACTATACTACGAGCAGTACTTC	CASSPAGTLYYEQYF
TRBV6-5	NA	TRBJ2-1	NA	TGTGCCAGCAGTTACCCAGGAGGGGGTGAGCAGTTCTTC	CASSYPGGGEQFF
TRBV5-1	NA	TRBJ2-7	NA	TGCGCCAGCAGCTTTGGGACCCCTAGGGCCTACGAGCAGTACTTC	CASSFGTPRAYEQYF
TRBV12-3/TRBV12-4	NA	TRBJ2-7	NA	TGTGCCAGCAGTTTAGCGGGTGGGGTGGCCGAGCAGTACTTC	CASSLAGGVAEQYF
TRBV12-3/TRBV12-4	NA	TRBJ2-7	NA	TGTGCAAAAACAGCCAGGTCCTACGAGCAGTACTTC	CAKTARSYEQYF
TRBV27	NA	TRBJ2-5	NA	TGTGCCAGCAGAGGATACAGGGACCTCCAAGAGACCCAGTACTTC	CASRGYRDLQETQYF
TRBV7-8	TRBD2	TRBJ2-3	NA	TGTGCCAGCAGCTCAGGTTCTCTAGCGGGGGGGCTGATGGATACGCAGTATTTT	CASSSGSLAGGLMDTQYF
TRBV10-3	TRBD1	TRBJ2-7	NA	TGTGCCACCCATCAGGGGGCCACCTACGAGCAGTACTTC	CATHQGATYEQYF
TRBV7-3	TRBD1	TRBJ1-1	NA	TGTGCCATCAGACAGGGACTCTCAAACACTGAAGCTTTCTTT	CAIRQGLSNTEAFF
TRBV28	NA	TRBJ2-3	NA	TGTGCCAGCACCGACCCGGGGCGCACAGATACGCAGTATTTT	CASTDPGRTDTQYF
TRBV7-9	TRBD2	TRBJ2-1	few	TGTGCCAGCAGTTTAACAGCGGGGGGAAGCTACAATGAGCAGTTCTTC	CASSLTAGGSYNEQFF
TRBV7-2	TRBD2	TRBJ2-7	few	TGTGCCAGCAGCCTTCGATCGGGACTATCACCCTACTACGAGCAGTACTTC	CASSLRSGLSPYYEQYF